The 23 T cell receptor beta chains given below trace back to one sample, sequenced in a study of beta chain features in type 1 diabetes. Whole-study results and caveats: Across all four CD4+ subsets, people with type 1 diabetes showed modestly shorter TCRB CDR3s.

Their antigens remain unidentified. Expressed TCRB transcripts got sequenced, as all isolated RNA was reverse transcribed. Produced via immunoSEQ multiplex PCR; TCRdb's table is partial and in-frame only. Altogether around 710,000 clones are present, over 10% being singletons, with the ten largest covering over 0.1%. Specimen: naive CD4+ T cells from blood. The origin of the receptors is a man aged 30 to 39 with type 1 diabetes.

In this sample, this clone turned up a few times. The chain joins TRBV25-1 to TRBJ1-1; D might be TRBD1 (6 bases). CDR1 is MGHDK and CDR2 is SYGVNS in the germline V gene. Deletions cut 2 bases from V and 10 bases from J, with 17 bases between. The CDR3 has 14 amino acids. This CDR3 is CASSEQSQGSGAFF. For the CDR3, the DNA is TGTGCCAGCAGTGAACAGTCACAGGGTAGCGGAGCTTTCTTT.

Note on this clone: At the DNA level, this CDR3 is encoded by other sequences in the same sample as well. This sequence joins TRBV29-1 and TRBJ2-3; D perhaps matches TRBD2 (5 bases). Germline values: CDR1 SQVTM, CDR2 ANQGSEA. Trimming pared 4 bases from V and 2 bases from J, leaving 7 bases between. There are 12 residues in the CDR3. The CDR3 is CSVVRDTDTQYF. Written as DNA, the CDR3 is TGCAGCGTTGTCCGGGACACAGATACGCAGTATTTT.

The rearrangement joins TRBV14 to TRBJ1-5; D gene uncertain. The CDR3 is made up of 14 amino acids. The germline gives CDR1 SGHDN, CDR2 FVKESK. V lost 0 bases and J 9 bases, leaving 12 bases between the germline ends. DNA for the CDR3: TGTGCCAGCAGCCAAGAGTCGGGCAGCCGGCCCCAGCATTTT. The encoded protein is CASSQESGSRPQHF. Full variable domain (remainder filled in from reference TRBV14 and TRBJ1-5): EAGVTQFPSHSVIEKGQTVTLRCDPISGHDNLYWYRRVMGKEIKFLLHFVKESKQDESGMPNNRFLAERTGGTYSTLKVQPAELEDSGVYFCASSQESGSRPQHFGDGTRLSIL.

This clone was seen only a few times. The chain uses TRBV7-9 and TRBJ2-2, with a tentative D call TRBD2 (5 bases). The CDR3 has 14 amino acids. CDR1 SEHNR and CDR2 FQNEAQ come from the germline V gene (reference sequence). The V and J ends lost 7 bases and 2 bases respectively, with 11 bases between them. CDR3 loop: CASTWGENTGELFF. CDR3 nucleotide sequence: TGTGCCAGCACCTGGGGAGAAAACACCGGGGAGCTGTTTTTT.

CDR3 bases: TGTGCCACCAGCAGAACGGGGGGAGATCACAATGAGCAGTTCTTC. Translating gives CATSRTGGDHNEQFF. This chain joins TRBV15 and TRBJ2-1; TRBD2 agrees at 7 bases. The CDR3 totals 15 residues. Trimming took 2 bases from V and 5 from J; bases not matched to a gene: 6. The germline gives CDR1 LNHNV, CDR2 YYDKDF (reference sequence).

This clone showed up just a few times. The chain joins TRBV29-1 to TRBJ2-3; the D gene is possibly TRBD2 (7 bases). The V gene's germline CDR1 is SQVTM and CDR2 ANQGSEA. The CDR3 is made up of 12 amino acids. Trimming took 7 bases from V and 2 from J, leaving 10 bases between them. The CDR3 reads CSGGGHTDTQYF. CDR3 nucleotide sequence: TGCAGCGGGGGGGGCCACACAGATACGCAGTATTTT.

This rearrangement joins TRBV9 to TRBJ2-2; the D gene is possibly TRBD2 (6 bases). V was trimmed by 5 bases and J by 3 bases, leaving 8 bases between them. Germline values: CDR1 SGDLS, CDR2 YYNGEE. This CDR3 contains 13 residues. CDR3 in amino acids: CASRPGDTGELFF. CDR3 nucleotide sequence: TGTGCCAGCAGGCCGGGAGACACCGGGGAGCTGTTTTTT.

The chain employs TRBV7-9 and TRBJ2-6; D remains ambiguous. The V gene lost 6 bases and the J gene lost 0 bases, with 9 bases spanning the gap. Looked up from germline, CDR1 is SEHNR and CDR2 is FQNEAQ (reference sequence). This CDR3 has 15 residues. The CDR3 coding sequence is TGTGCCAGCAGACCTAAAAACTCTGGGGCCAACGTCCTGACTTTC. As protein: CASRPKNSGANVLTF. Filled out from reference TRBV7-9 and TRBJ2-6, the complete variable domain reads DTGVSQNPRHKITKRGQNVTFRCDPISEHNRLYWYRQTLGQGPEFLTYFQNEAQLEKSRLLSDRFSAERPKGSFSTLEIQRTEQGDSAMYLCASRPKNSGANVLTFGAGSRLTVL.

The chain combines TRBV11-2 with TRBJ2-6; no reliable D call. V dropped 8 bases and J dropped 1 base, with 9 bases sitting between them. Germline values: CDR1 SGHAT, CDR2 FQNNGV. There are 14 residues in the CDR3. The CDR3 is CASVGVSGANVLTF. The CDR3 nucleotides read TGTGCCAGCGTAGGCGTTTCTGGGGCCAACGTCCTGACTTTC.

This clone was counted a few times. The chain combines TRBV5-6 with TRBJ2-3; no clear D. This CDR3 is built from 14 residues. Germline V gene sequence: CDR1 SGHDT, CDR2 YYEEEE. The germline V and J ends were trimmed by 2 bases and 4 bases, with 11 bases remaining between them. The CDR3 here is CASSLLTVADTQYF. The CDR3 DNA is TGTGCCAGCAGCTTACTCACGGTGGCAGATACGCAGTATTTT.

This clone occurred a few times. The chain combines TRBV28 with TRBJ2-7; 8 bases line up with TRBD1. Trimming removed 8 bases from V and 0 bases from J; junction bases left unmatched: 15. Germline CDR1 MDHEN, CDR2 SYDVKM. There are 17 residues in the CDR3. The chain's CDR3 is CASQAPPNGTGSYEQYF. CDR3 nucleotides: TGTGCCAGCCAGGCCCCCCCAAACGGGACAGGCTCCTACGAGCAGTACTTC.

This clone has just a few counts. The V call is TRBV19, the J call TRBJ2-7; D is unclear. The CDR3 extends over 15 amino acids. The V gene's germline CDR1 is LNHDA and CDR2 SQIVND (reference sequence). The germline V and J ends were trimmed by 0 bases and 2 bases, with 11 bases remaining between them. The CDR3 region has the DNA TGTGCCAGTAGTATAGATTTACTGAAGACCTACGAGCAGTACTTC. This encodes CASSIDLLKTYEQYF.

This chain joins TRBV6-5 and TRBJ1-6; 9 bases agree with TRBD1. J was trimmed by 7 bases and V by 4 bases; bases with no gene match: 2. Germline V gene lookup returns CDR1 MNHEY and CDR2 SVGAGI. The CDR3 length is 14 residues. CDR3 residues: CASSSGQGNSPLHF. As DNA, the CDR3 is TGTGCCAGCAGTTCGGGACAGGGCAATTCACCCCTCCACTTT.

This clone has only a few counts. The chain employs TRBV27 and TRBJ2-2; no clear D gene. The length of the CDR3 is 12 residues. Germline V gene sequence: CDR1 MNHEY, CDR2 SMNVEV (reference sequence). V was clipped by 5 bases and J by 2 bases, with 3 bases between them. The CDR3 DNA follows: TGTGCCAGCAGTATCAACACCGGGGAGCTGTTTTTT. Its protein product is CASSINTGELFF.

This clone showed up just a few times. This chain uses TRBV14 with TRBJ2-2; D is undetermined. The germline V and J ends were trimmed by 6 bases and 6 bases, with 8 bases remaining between them. Germline-derived CDR1 and CDR2 are SGHDN and FVKESK. The CDR3 runs to 12 residues. The CDR3 DNA reads as TGTGCCAGCAGTCAGGCCGCCGGGGAGCTGTTTTTT. Translated: CASSQAAGELFF.

This clone was recorded a few times. CDR3 nucleotide sequence: TGTGCCATCAGCCAGGTCCCGCAAACAGATACGCAGTATTTT. Protein: CAISQVPQTDTQYF. The chain has TRBV10-3 and TRBJ2-3; D gene uncertain. The CDR3 spans 14 residues. Per the germline V gene, CDR1 is ENHRY and CDR2 is SYGVKD. V lost 6 bases and J lost 3, with 13 bases in between.

A remark on this clone: Other nucleotide sequences from this sample produce the same CDR3. This sequence joins TRBV5-1 and TRBJ2-5; possibly TRBD2 for D (7 bases). Trimming removed 0 bases from V and 4 bases from J, with 13 bases in between. Germline values: CDR1 SGHRS, CDR2 YFSETQ. This CDR3 is built from 15 residues. For the CDR3, the DNA is TGCGCCAGCAGCTTGGTAGGGGGGGCGCGAGAGACCCAGTACTTC. Translating gives CASSLVGGARETQYF.

This clone was counted between two and nine times. The chain combines TRBV28 with TRBJ1-2; no firm D call. V was shortened by 6 bases and J by 1 base, with 15 bases between the two germline ends. The CDR3 is made up of 15 amino acids. From germline, CDR1 is MDHEN and CDR2 SYDVKM. The CDR3 spells CASSPTRTFNYGYTF. The CDR3 nucleotides read TGTGCCAGCAGCCCCACCCGTACGTTTAACTATGGCTACACCTTC.

The V and J genes are TRBV5-1 and TRBJ2-7; D possibly corresponds to TRBD1 (6 bases). Germline V gene sequence: CDR1 SGHRS, CDR2 YFSETQ. V lost 2 bases and J lost 4, with 10 bases in between. The CDR3 is made up of 13 amino acids. The CDR3 DNA follows: TGCGCCAGCAGCTTCGGGACATTATACGAGCAGTACTTC. It codes for CASSFGTLYEQYF.

This clone was counted a few times. This rearrangement joins TRBV6-5 to TRBJ2-7; D tentatively reads TRBD1 or TRBD2 (6 bases each). The CDR3 is 14 residues long. From germline, CDR1 is MNHEY and CDR2 SVGAGI. V lost 7 bases and J lost 7, with 20 bases in between. CDR3 sequence (DNA): TGTGCCAGCACTCCCCCAAGGGGGGCGAGAGAGCAGTACTTC. This codes for CASTPPRGAREQYF.

There are a few counts of this clone. The rearrangement joins TRBV27 to TRBJ1-5, with D hard to call. V lost 2 bases and J lost 4, with 9 bases in between. Germline CDR1 and CDR2: MNHEY and SMNVEV (reference sequence). CDR3 length equals 14 residues. The CDR3 DNA follows: TGTGCCAGCAGTTTAAACGGAATTAATCAGCCCCAGCATTTT. Its protein product is CASSLNGINQPQHF.

J is TRBJ1-5 and V is TRBV10-3; D call uncertain. Germline CDR1 reads ENHRY; CDR2 reads SYGVKD. The V and J ends lost 0 bases and 5 bases respectively, with 8 bases between them. The CDR3 has 14 amino acids. The CDR3 coding sequence is TGTGCCATCAGTGAGTCGATAGGGCATCAGCCCCAGCATTTT. Its translation is CAISESIGHQPQHF.

The chain joins TRBV2 to TRBJ1-1; D gene ambiguous. With 6 bases removed from V and 7 bases from J, the gap between germline ends came to 15 bases. The CDR3 has 13 amino acids. Germline CDR1 reads SNHLY; CDR2 reads FYNNEI. The chain's CDR3 is CASSTDGRIEAFF. Written as DNA, the CDR3 is TGTGCCAGCAGCACGGACGGGAGGATTGAAGCTTTCTTT.